A single sample gave rise to the 9 T cell receptor beta chains below, sequenced in a study of post-analysis software for immune sequencing data (dated by TCRdb to about 2015). No antigen has been identified for these receptors. Study-wide conclusions, independent of this receptor: Patients showed significantly higher frequencies than controls for a few TRBV segments, among them TRBV5-6, TRBV5-1 and TRBV20-1.

Library preparation was by PCR. Instrument used: Illumina HiSeq 2500. To reduce PCR and sequencing biases, unique molecular identifiers were built into the TCR beta cDNA libraries. TCRdb reanalyzed the raw reads on its own, using fastp at Q25 for trimming and MiXCR for clone calling, and kept in-frame beta chains. Identical CDR3 proteins give one entry, which carries the most common genes and DNA. The sample table lists roughly 400,000 distinct CDR3 sequences, approximately 37% of them with a count of one. The ten top clones hold less than 10% of the sample. Sequencing was performed on blood. Source of these receptors: a girl aged 2 to 10 with multiple sclerosis.

This clonotype was seen only a few times. This chain links TRBV5-1 with TRBJ2-1; TRBD2 matches 11 bases. V lost 6 bases to trimming and J lost 7 bases; unmatched junction nucleotides: 9. The CDR3 spans 15 residues. Germline V gene lookup returns CDR1 SGHRS and CDR2 YFSETQ. Here the CDR3 DNA reads TGCGCCAGCATGGTGGTAGCGGGAGGGCCAAATGAGCAGTTCTTC. Amino acid sequence: CASMVVAGGPNEQFF.

This chain joins TRBV6-1 and TRBJ1-6, with D unresolved. V was pared by 3 bases and J by 7 bases, with 10 bases between. The CDR3 length is 14 residues. Per the germline V gene, CDR1 is MNHNS and CDR2 is SASEGT. The CDR3 loop reads CASSEGRRNSPLHF. CDR3 in DNA: TGTGCCAGCAGTGAGGGCAGACGAAATTCACCCCTCCACTTT.

This clonotype came up a few times. V gene TRBV29-1 combines with J gene TRBJ2-3; 7 bases are a match to TRBD2. With V trimmed by 4 bases and J by 4 bases, 2 bases remained unmatched. CDR1 and CDR2 (germline): SQVTM, ANQGSEA. The CDR3 has 12 amino acids. CDR3 nucleotides: TGCAGCGTTGCGGGAGGAGCAGATACGCAGTATTTT. It translates to CSVAGGADTQYF.

The CDR3, as DNA: TGTGCCAGCTCCGAAAATGTCGAGCAGTTCTTC. This encodes CASSENVEQFF. The genes are TRBV18 and TRBJ2-1; D is ambiguous. Germline V lookup: CDR1 KGHSH, CDR2 LQKENI. This CDR3 spans 11 amino acids. V lost 6 bases to trimming and J lost 10 bases, with 10 bases between them.

The J gene is TRBJ1-1, the V gene TRBV12-3 or TRBV12-4; no clear D. V lost 2 bases and J lost 4, with 8 bases in between. The CDR3 sequence is 13 residues long. CDR3 sequence reads: CASSLKGGTEAFF. CDR3 DNA sequence: TGTGCCAGCAGTTTAAAGGGAGGCACTGAAGCTTTCTTT.

This chain uses TRBV28 with TRBJ2-7, with 7 bases matching TRBD2. The junction had 7 bases not matched to a gene; V was cut back by 8 bases and J by 6 bases. Germline loops: CDR1 MDHEN, CDR2 SYDVKM. The CDR3 runs 12 residues. CDR3 region: CASHGGGREQYF. As DNA, the CDR3 is TGTGCCAGCCATGGGGGGGGACGCGAGCAGTACTTC.

This clonotype was observed at least ten times. The gene calls are TRBV7-7 and TRBJ2-5; D gene ambiguous. V was pared by 1 base and J by 5 bases, with 11 bases between. The germline V gene has CDR1 SSHAT and CDR2 FNYEAQ (reference sequence). The CDR3 has 14 residues. The CDR3 DNA follows: TGTGCCAGCAGCTTAGTGGGGTCTGCGGAGACCCAGTACTTC. The encoded protein is CASSLVGSAETQYF. The full variable domain, its missing parts supplied by reference TRBV7-7 and TRBJ2-5, is GAGVSQSPRYKVTKRGQDVTLRCDPISSHATLYWYQQALGQGPEFLTYFNYEAQPDKSGLPSDRFSAERPEGSISTLTIQRTEQRDSAMYRCASSLVGSAETQYFGPGTRLLVL.

This clonotype appeared a few times. V usage is TRBV13 and J usage is TRBJ2-1, with 11 bases identical to TRBD2. Germline values: CDR1 PRHDT, CDR2 FYEKMQ (reference sequence). The CDR3 runs to 14 residues. With 5 bases clipped from V and 9 bases from J, the junction kept 6 bases outside the gene matches. As DNA, the CDR3 is TGTGCCAGCAGCCCGCATAGCGGGAGGGGTGAGCAGTTCTTC. Its translation is CASSPHSGRGEQFF.

The CDR3 DNA reads TGTGCCAGCAGTTCGCTAGCGGGCCCAGGAGGTACGCAGTATTTT. Its protein is CASSSLAGPGGTQYF. This chain uses TRBV28 with TRBJ2-3; 8 bases agree with TRBD2. The CDR3 totals 15 residues. Germline V lookup: CDR1 MDHEN, CDR2 SYDVKM. V was clipped by 4 bases and J by 8 bases; unmatched bases: 11.